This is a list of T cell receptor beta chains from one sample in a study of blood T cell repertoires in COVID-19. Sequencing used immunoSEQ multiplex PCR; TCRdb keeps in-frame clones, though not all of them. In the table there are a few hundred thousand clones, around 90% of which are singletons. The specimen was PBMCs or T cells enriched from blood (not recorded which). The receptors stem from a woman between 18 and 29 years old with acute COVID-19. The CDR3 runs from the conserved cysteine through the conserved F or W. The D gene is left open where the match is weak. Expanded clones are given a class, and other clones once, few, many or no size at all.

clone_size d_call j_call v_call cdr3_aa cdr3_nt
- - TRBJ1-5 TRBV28 CASSLIRWPQHF TGTGCCAGCAGTTTAATCAGGTGGCCCCAGCATTTT
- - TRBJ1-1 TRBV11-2 CASAGENTEAFF TGTGCCTCCGCCGGGGAAAACACTGAAGCTTTCTTT
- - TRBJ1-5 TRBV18 CASSPFGGRFSNQPQHF TGTGCCAGCTCACCATTTGGGGGCAGATTTAGCAATCAGCCCCAGCATTTT
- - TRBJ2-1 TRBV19 CASRKRTVGEQFF TGTGCCAGTAGAAAGCGGACTGTCGGTGAGCAGTTCTTC
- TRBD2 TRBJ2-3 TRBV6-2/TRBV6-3 CASSYGTSGGLNTQYF TGTGCCAGCAGTTACGGGACTAGCGGGGGGTTGAATACGCAGTATTTT
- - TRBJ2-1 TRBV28 CASSWPRVDEQFF TGTGCCAGCAGTTGGCCCAGGGTCGATGAGCAGTTCTTC
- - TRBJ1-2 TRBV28 CASSRQPGRGDYGYTF TGTGCCAGCAGTCGTCAACCAGGGAGGGGAGACTATGGCTACACCTTC
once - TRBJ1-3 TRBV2 CASSPFSGNTIYF TGTGCCAGCAGTCCCTTCTCTGGAAACACCATATATTTT
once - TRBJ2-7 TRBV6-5 CASPETGTYAHEQYF TGTGCCAGTCCCGAAACCGGGACATATGCCCACGAGCAGTACTTC
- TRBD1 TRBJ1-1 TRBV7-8 CASSLVADRGGTEAFF TGTGCCAGCAGCTTAGTCGCGGACAGGGGGGGCACTGAAGCTTTCTTT
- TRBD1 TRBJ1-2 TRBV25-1 CASSGISGTGNYGYTF TGTGCCAGCAGTGGGATTTCCGGGACAGGGAACTATGGCTACACCTTC
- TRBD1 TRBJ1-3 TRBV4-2 CASSEPGTESMSGNTIYF TGTGCCAGCAGCGAACCGGGGACAGAATCTATGTCAGGAAACACCATATATTTT
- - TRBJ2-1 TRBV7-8 CASSRSGYSLFF TGTGCCAGCAGCCGAAGCGGGTACTCTTTGTTCTTC
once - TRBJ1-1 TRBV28 CASRFTYRNTEAFF TGTGCCAGCAGGTTCACCTACAGGAACACTGAAGCTTTCTTT
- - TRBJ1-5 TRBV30 CAWSVSSNQPQHF TGTGCCTGGAGTGTAAGCAGCAATCAGCCCCAGCATTTT
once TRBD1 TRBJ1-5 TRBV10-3 CAISDPDRGSNQPQHF TGTGCCATCAGTGACCCGGACAGGGGTAGCAATCAGCCCCAGCATTTT
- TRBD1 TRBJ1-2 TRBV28 CASSHTTGNLGGYGYTF TGTGCCAGCAGCCATACGACAGGGAATTTAGGGGGCTATGGCTACACCTTC
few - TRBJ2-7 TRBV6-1 CASSEEPHYEQYF TGTGCCAGCAGTGAGGAGCCCCACTACGAGCAGTACTTC
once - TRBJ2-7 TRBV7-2 CASSHDPSGYNEQYF TGTGCCAGCAGCCATGACCCCAGCGGGTATAACGAGCAGTACTTC
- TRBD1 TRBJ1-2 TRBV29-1 CSVEVDRGLGYTF TGCAGCGTTGAAGTGGACAGGGGATTAGGCTACACCTTC
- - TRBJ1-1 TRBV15 CATSRDLAQGLTEAFF TGTGCCACCAGCAGAGATCTGGCACAGGGTCTCACTGAAGCTTTCTTT
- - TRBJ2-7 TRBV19 CASSRPTDGRGEQYF TGTGCCAGTAGTCGACCGACAGACGGACGTGGGGAGCAGTACTTC
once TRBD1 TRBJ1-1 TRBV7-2 CASSLWTGNTEAFF TGTGCCAGCAGCCTCTGGACAGGGAACACTGAAGCTTTCTTT
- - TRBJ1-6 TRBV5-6 CASSLGVRGLENSPLHF TGTGCCAGCAGCTTGGGCGTCAGGGGCCTGGAGAATTCACCCCTCCACTTT
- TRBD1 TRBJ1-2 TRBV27 CASSTPGQGVYGYTF TGTGCCAGCAGTACACCGGGACAGGGAGTCTATGGCTACACCTTC
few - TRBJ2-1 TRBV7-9 CASSFLASFAEQFF TGTGCCAGCAGCTTTCTAGCGAGTTTCGCTGAGCAGTTCTTC
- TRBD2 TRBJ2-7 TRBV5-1 CASSLGLVVNLSEQYF TGCGCCAGCAGCCTCGGACTAGTGGTGAACTTGAGCGAGCAGTACTTC
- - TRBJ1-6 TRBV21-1 CASSGRDRFSSPLHF TGTGCCAGCAGCGGCCGGGACAGATTTTCGTCACCCCTCCACTTT
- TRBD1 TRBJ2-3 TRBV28 CASSDRQGVSTDTQYF TGTGCCAGCAGCGATAGACAGGGAGTTAGCACAGATACGCAGTATTTT
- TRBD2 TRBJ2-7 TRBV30 CAWSVPRPGGTYEQYF TGTGCCTGGAGTGTACCCCGCCCGGGGGGTACCTACGAGCAGTACTTC
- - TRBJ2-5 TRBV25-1 CASSIGQFQETQYF TGTGCCAGCAGTATAGGACAGTTCCAAGAGACCCAGTACTTC
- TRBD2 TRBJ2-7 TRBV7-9 CASSFGLAGGVDEQYF TGTGCCAGCAGCTTCGGACTAGCGGGAGGAGTCGACGAGCAGTACTTC
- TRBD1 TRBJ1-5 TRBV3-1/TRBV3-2 CASSPTTGGNQPQHF TGTGCCAGCAGCCCAACGACAGGGGGCAATCAGCCCCAGCATTTT
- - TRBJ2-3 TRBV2 CASSGEGVTDTQYF TGTGCCAGCAGTGGGGAGGGGGTTACAGATACGCAGTATTTT
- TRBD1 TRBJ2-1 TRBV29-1 CSVEDGQGANEQFF TGCAGCGTTGAAGACGGACAGGGGGCCAATGAGCAGTTCTTC